The T cell receptor (beta chain) described here comes from a study of cytomegalovirus exposure and HLA in healthy donors (TCRdb year 2017). Regarding the research as a whole: According to a later analysis, the roughly 120 validation repertoires were produced on the same platform as the 700 or so repertoires of the first cohort. The study was designed to test whether signatures of past pathogen exposure could be identified by cataloging public T cell receptors. In addition to the first cohort of several hundred subjects, a separate validation cohort of approximately 130 different subjects was used. To predict cytomegalovirus infection status, the study brought together high-throughput TCR immunosequencing, statistical association of individual TCRs with disease status, and machine learning.

Per the germline V gene, SGHTA is the CDR1 and FQGTGA is the CDR2. From its cysteine to its phenylalanine, the CDR3 spans 13 amino acids. This entry keeps only the CDR3 DNA: 39 bases, framed from base 1. Separate from the roughly 650-subject first cohort, the validation cohort of about 120 subjects was the group to which the donors belonged. Receptor amplification or capture employed the immunoSEQ multiplex PCR assay. Per the original workflow: A statistical classification framework was built for diagnosing cytomegalovirus status from the catalog of TCR beta chain sequences. Here the immuneACCESS table is served through TCRdb, limited to in-frame sequences with V and J called. Missing clones are a known gap in these copies; in checked studies unresolved V genes cover under half, and the rest lacks a known reason. That table gives V, J and clone size, and the DNA gave D and trimming. This sample has 38,000 or so clones in its table, and about 93% of those were observed once. The ten largest clonotypes hold approximately 3.2% of the sample.

The paper's findings and limits, for the study overall: The classifier was reported to diagnose cytomegalovirus status with high specificity and sensitivity in both the original cohort and the validation cohort. A total of 150 or so TCR beta chains were listed by the study as associated with cytomegalovirus. In vitro tests confirmed that a few of the cytomegalovirus-associated TCR beta chains recognize cytomegalovirus antigens. According to the authors, the approach could potentially be generalized to other disease states and immunological phenotypes. A later analysis found that TCRs clustered in the first cohort also tended to co-occur in the roughly 110 validation repertoires, with about 94% of cluster scores above 0. The validation cohort had no HLA typing available for a later analysis, so co-occurrence within that cohort was assessed over all 120 or so repertoires. Most TCR sequences were seen in very few donors, while some public TCRs were found in many individuals.

On this clone itself: The antigen it recognizes is unknown. A junction boundary mismatches the germline segment, possibly from a read error.

The chain was built from TRBV7-3 and TRBJ2-5, with TRBD2 matching 9 junction bases. Source material: PBMCs. The TCR was taken from a man younger than 35 in good health and CMV-seronegative. The nucleotide sequence is given as TGTGCCAACAGCTTTAGCGGGAGAGAGACCCAGTACTTC. Its product reads: CANSFSGRETQYF.